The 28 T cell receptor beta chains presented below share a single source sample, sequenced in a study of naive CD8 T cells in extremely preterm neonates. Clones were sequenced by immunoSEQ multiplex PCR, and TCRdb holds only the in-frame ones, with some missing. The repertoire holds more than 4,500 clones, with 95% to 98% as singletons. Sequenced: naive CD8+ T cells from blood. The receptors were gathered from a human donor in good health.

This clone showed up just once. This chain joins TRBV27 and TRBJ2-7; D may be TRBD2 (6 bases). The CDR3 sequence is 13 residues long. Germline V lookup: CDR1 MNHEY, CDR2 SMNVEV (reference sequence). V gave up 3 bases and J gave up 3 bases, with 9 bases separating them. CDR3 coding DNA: TGTGCCAGCAGTTTTCGGCGGGACTACGAGCAGTACTTC. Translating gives CASSFRRDYEQYF.

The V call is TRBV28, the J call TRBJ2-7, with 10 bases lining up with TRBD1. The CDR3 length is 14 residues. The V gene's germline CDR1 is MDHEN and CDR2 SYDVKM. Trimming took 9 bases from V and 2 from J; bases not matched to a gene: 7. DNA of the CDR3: TGTGCCAGTTCCTCCGGGACAGGGGCCTACGAGCAGTACTTC. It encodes CASSSGTGAYEQYF.

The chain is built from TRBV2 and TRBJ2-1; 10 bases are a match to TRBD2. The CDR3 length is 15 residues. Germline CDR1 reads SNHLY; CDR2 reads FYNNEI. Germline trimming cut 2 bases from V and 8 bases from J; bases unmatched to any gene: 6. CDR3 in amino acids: CASSERLAGDDEQFF. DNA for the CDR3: TGTGCCAGCAGTGAACGGCTAGCGGGAGATGATGAGCAGTTCTTC.

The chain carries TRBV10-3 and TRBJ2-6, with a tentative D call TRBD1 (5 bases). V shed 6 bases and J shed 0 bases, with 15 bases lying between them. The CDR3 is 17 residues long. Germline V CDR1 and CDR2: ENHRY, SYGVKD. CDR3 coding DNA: TGTGCCATCAGCAAAGTTCTTACAGGCTCTGGGGCCAACGTCCTGACTTTC. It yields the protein CAISKVLTGSGANVLTF.

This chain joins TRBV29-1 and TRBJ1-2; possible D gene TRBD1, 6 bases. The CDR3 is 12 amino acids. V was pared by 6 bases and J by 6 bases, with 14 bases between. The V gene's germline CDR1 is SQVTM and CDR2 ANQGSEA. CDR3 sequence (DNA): TGCAGCGTCCTAATCCGGGACAATGGCTACACCTTC. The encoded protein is CSVLIRDNGYTF. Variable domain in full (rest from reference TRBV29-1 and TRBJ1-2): SAVISQKPSRDICQRGTSLTIQCQVDSQVTMMFWYRQQPGQSLTLIATANQGSEATYESGFVIDKFPISRPNLTFSTLTVSNMSPEDSSIYLCSVLIRDNGYTFGSGTRLTVV.

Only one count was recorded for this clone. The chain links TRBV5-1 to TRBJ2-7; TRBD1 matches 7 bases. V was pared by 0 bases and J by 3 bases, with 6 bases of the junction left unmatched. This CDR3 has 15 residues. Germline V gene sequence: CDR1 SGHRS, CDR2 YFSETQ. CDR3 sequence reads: CASSLAEGQRYEQYF. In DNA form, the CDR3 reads TGCGCCAGCAGCTTGGCCGAGGGACAGCGCTACGAGCAGTACTTC.

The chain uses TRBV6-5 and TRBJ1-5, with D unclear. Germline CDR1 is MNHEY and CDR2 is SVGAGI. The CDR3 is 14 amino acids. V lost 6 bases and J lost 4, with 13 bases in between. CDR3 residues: CASRSGLTNQPQHF. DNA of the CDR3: TGTGCCAGCAGGAGTGGGCTTACAAATCAGCCCCAGCATTTT.

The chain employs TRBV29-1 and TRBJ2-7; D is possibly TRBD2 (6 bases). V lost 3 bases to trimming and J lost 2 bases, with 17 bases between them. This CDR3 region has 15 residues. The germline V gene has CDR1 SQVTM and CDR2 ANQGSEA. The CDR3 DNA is TGCAGCGTTGAGGGAGGTTTGGGACCTACCTACGAGCAGTACTTC. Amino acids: CSVEGGLGPTYEQYF.

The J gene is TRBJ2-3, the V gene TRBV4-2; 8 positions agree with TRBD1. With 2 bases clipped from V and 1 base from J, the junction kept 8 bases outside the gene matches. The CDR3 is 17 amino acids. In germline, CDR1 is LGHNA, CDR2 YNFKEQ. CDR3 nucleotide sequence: TGTGCCAGCAGCCAACCTGTCGGCAGGGGGCGCACAGATACGCAGTATTTT. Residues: CASSQPVGRGRTDTQYF.

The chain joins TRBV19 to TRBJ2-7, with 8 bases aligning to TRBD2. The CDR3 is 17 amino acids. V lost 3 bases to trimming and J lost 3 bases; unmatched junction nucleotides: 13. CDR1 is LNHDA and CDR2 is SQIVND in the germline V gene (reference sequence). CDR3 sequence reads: CASSIKFMGLEVYEQYF. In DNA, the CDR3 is TGTGCCAGTAGTATTAAGTTCATGGGACTAGAAGTCTACGAGCAGTACTTC.

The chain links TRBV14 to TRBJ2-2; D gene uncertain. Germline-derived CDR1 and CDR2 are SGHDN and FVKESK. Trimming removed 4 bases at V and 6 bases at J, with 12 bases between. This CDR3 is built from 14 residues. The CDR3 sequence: CASSLSSPPGELFF. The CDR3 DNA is TGTGCCAGCAGCCTGAGTTCTCCGCCCGGGGAGCTGTTTTTT.

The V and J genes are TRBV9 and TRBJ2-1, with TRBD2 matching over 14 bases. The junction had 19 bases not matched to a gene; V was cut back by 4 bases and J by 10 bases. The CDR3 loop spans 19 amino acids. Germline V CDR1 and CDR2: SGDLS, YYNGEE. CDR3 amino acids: CASSSGVGTSGRGSWEQFF. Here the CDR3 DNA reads TGTGCCAGCAGCTCAGGGGTCGGGACTAGCGGGAGAGGTTCCTGGGAGCAGTTCTTC.

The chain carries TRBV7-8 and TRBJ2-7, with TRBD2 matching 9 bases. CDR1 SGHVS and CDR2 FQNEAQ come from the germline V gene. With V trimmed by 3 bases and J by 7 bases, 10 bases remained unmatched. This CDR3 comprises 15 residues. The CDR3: CASSLSGGRAGEQYF. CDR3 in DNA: TGTGCCAGCAGCTTGTCTGGCGGGAGGGCAGGGGAGCAGTACTTC.

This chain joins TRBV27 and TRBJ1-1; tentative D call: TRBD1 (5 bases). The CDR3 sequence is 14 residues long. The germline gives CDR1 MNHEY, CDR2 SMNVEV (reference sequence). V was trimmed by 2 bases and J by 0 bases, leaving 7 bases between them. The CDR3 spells CASSLTGLNTEAFF. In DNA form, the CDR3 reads TGTGCCAGCAGTTTAACAGGCCTGAACACTGAAGCTTTCTTT.

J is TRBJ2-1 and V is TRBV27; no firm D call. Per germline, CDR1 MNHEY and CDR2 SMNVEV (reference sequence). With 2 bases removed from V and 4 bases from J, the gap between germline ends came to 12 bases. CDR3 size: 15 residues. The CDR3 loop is CASSLSASDYNEQFF. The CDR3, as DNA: TGTGCCAGCAGTTTAAGCGCGTCAGATTACAATGAGCAGTTCTTC.

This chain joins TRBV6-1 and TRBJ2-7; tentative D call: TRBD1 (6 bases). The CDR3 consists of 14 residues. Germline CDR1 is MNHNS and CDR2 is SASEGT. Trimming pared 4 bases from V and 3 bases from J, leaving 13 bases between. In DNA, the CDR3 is TGTGCCAGCAGTGGGCTTCCGGGACACTACGAGCAGTACTTC. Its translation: CASSGLPGHYEQYF.

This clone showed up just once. The CDR3 here is CASSPLGDGYGYTF. CDR3 nucleotides: TGTGCCAGCAGTCCCCTCGGGGATGGCTATGGCTACACCTTC. The chain couples TRBV28 to TRBJ1-2, with no clear D. The CDR3 consists of 14 residues. Trimming cost V 5 bases and J 4 bases, with 14 bases left between them. Germline CDR1 MDHEN, CDR2 SYDVKM.

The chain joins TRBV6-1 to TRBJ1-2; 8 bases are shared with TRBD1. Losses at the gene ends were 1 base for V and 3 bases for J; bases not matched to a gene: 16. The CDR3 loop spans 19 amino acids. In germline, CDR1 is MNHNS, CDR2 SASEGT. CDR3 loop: CASSEVILRRGPEHYGYTF. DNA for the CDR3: TGTGCCAGCAGTGAAGTTATTCTACGCAGGGGGCCTGAACACTATGGCTACACCTTC.

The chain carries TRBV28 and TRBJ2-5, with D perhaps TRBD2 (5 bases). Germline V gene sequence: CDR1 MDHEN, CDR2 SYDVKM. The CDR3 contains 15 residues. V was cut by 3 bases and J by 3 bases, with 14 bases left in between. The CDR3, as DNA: TGTGCCAGCAGTTTTAGTACAGAGGGCGAAGAGACCCAGTACTTC. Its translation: CASSFSTEGEETQYF.

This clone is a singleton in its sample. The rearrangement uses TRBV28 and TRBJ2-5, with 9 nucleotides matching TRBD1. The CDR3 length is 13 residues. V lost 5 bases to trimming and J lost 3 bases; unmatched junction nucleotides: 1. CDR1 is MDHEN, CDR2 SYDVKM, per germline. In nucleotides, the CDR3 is TGTGCCAGCAGTGACAGGGGGGAAGAGACCCAGTACTTC. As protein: CASSDRGEETQYF.

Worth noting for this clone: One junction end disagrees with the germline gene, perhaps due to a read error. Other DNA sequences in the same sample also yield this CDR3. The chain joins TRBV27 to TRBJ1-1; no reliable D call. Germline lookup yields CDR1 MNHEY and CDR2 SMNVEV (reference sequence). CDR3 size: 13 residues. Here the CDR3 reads CASSYQMNTEAFF. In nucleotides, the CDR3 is TGTGCCAGCAGTTATCAGATGAATACTGAAGCTTTCTTT.

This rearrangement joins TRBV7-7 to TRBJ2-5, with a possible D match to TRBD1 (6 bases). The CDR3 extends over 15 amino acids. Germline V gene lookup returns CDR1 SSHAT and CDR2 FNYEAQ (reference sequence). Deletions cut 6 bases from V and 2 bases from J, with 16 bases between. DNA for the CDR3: TGTGCCAGCAGTAAGGGGACAAGGAGACAAGAGACCCAGTACTTC. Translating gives CASSKGTRRQETQYF.

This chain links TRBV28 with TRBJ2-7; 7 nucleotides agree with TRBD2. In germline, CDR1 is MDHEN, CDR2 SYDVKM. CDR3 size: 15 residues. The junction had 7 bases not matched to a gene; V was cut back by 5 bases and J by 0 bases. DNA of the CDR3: TGTGCCAGCAGTGTTCTTAGCGGGTCCTCCTACGAGCAGTACTTC. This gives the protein CASSVLSGSSYEQYF. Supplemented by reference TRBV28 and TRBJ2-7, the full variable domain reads DVKVTQSSRYLVKRTGEKVFLECVQDMDHENMFWYRQDPGLGLRLIYFSYDVKMKEKGDIPEGYSVSREKKERFSLILESASTNQTSMYLCASSVLSGSSYEQYFGPGTRLTVT.

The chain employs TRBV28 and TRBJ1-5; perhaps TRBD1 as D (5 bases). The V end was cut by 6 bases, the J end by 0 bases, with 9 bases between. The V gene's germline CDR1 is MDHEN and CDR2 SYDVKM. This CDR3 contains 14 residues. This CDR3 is CASSRTLSNQPQHF. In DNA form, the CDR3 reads TGTGCCAGCAGCCGGACACTTAGCAATCAGCCCCAGCATTTT.

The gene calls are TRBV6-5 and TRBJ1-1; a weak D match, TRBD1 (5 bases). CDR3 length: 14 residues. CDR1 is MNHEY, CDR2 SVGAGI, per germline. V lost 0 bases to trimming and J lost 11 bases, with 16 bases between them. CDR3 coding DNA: TGTGCCAGCAGTTACTCGATGCCAGGGAGGGAGGCTTTCTTT. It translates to CASSYSMPGREAFF.

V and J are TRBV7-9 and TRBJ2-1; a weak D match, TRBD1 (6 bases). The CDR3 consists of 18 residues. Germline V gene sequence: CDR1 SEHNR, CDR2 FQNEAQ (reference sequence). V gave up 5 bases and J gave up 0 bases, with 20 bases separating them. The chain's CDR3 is CASSPPLGGLSSYNEQFF. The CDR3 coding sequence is TGTGCCAGCAGCCCCCCGCTAGGGGGATTAAGCTCCTACAATGAGCAGTTCTTC.

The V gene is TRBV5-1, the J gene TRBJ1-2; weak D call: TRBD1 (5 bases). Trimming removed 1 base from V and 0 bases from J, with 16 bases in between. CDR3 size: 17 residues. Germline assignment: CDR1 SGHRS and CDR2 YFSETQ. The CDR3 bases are TGCGCCAGCAGCTTGACGCTGACAGATTTCTCTAACTATGGCTACACCTTC. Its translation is CASSLTLTDFSNYGYTF.

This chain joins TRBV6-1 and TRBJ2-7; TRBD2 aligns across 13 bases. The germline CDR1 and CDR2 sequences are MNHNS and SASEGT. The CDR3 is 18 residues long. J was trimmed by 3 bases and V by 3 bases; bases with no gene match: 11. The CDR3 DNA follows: TGTGCCAGCAGTGATGGTTGGGGACTAGCGGGATTTAACTACGAGCAGTACTTC. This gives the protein CASSDGWGLAGFNYEQYF.